These 24 T cell receptor beta chains were all obtained from the same sample, sequenced in a study of cytomegalovirus exposure and HLA in healthy donors. Vbeta (60) and Jbeta (13) primers were used in the PCR. Method: immunoSEQ multiplex PCR; TCRdb's copy keeps in-frame clones and lacks some. The table records 90,000 to 110,000 clones, 80% of them present only once. Sequenced material: PBMCs. These receptors all come from a man younger than 45 in good health and CMV-seropositive.

The rearrangement joins TRBV5-1 to TRBJ2-1; TRBD2 might be the D (7 bases). The CDR3 has 15 amino acids. Per germline, CDR1 SGHRS and CDR2 YFSETQ. V dropped 3 bases and J dropped 7 bases, with 17 bases sitting between them. The CDR3 coding sequence is TGCGCCAGCAGCTCAATCGGGGGGCCGGGAAATGAGCAGTTCTTC. This codes for CASSSIGGPGNEQFF.

A note on this clone: Other DNA sequences of this sample code for an identical CDR3. V usage is TRBV6-1 and J usage is TRBJ1-5; no clear D gene. V was pared by 4 bases and J by 0 bases, with 7 bases between. Looked up from germline, CDR1 is MNHNS and CDR2 is SASEGT. This CDR3 has 14 amino acids. The CDR3 DNA is TGTGCCAGCAGTGGTTGGGCTAGCAATCAGCCCCAGCATTTT. This encodes CASSGWASNQPQHF.

The chain combines TRBV6-1 with TRBJ2-3; 9 positions match TRBD2. CDR3 size: 15 residues. The germline gives CDR1 MNHNS, CDR2 SASEGT. The junction had 6 bases not matched to a gene; V was cut back by 7 bases and J by 1 base. In DNA form, the CDR3 reads TGTGCCAGCACCCAGGTAGCGGGGGGCACAGATACGCAGTATTTT. This gives the protein CASTQVAGGTDTQYF.

The chain uses TRBV9 and TRBJ1-2; D not certain. Germline CDR1 and CDR2: SGDLS and YYNGEE. V gave up 2 bases and J gave up 2 bases, with 10 bases separating them. CDR3 length equals 14 residues. The CDR3 DNA sequence: TGTGCCAGCAGCGTCACTTCATCGAACTATGGCTACACCTTC. As protein: CASSVTSSNYGYTF.

This clone appeared a few times. This chain connects TRBV4-1 to TRBJ2-7; TRBD1 aligns across 8 bases. The J segment lost 3 bases and the V segment lost 3 bases, leaving 4 bases of the junction unmatched. From germline, CDR1 is MGHRA and CDR2 YSYEKL. The CDR3 length is 14 residues. The CDR3 sequence is CASSHYGQGYEQYF. DNA for the CDR3: TGCGCCAGCAGCCACTACGGACAGGGCTACGAGCAGTACTTC.

The chain combines TRBV19 with TRBJ1-2; 8 bases map to TRBD1. This CDR3 has 17 amino acids. Trimming at V came to 3 bases and at J to 3 bases, leaving 12 bases not matched to a gene. Germline CDR1 LNHDA, CDR2 SQIVND (reference sequence). The CDR3 region is CASSISLQTGEYYGYTF. The CDR3 region has the DNA TGTGCCAGTAGTATCTCTCTTCAGACAGGGGAGTACTATGGCTACACCTTC.

The chain uses TRBV11-3 and TRBJ2-3; 10 nucleotides line up with TRBD2. This CDR3 is 16 amino acids long. Germline CDR1 reads SGHNT; CDR2 reads YENEEA. V lost 5 bases, J lost 1 base, and 6 bases stayed unmatched. This chain's CDR3 is CASSAQLAGGTDTQYF. In DNA form, the CDR3 reads TGTGCCAGCAGCGCCCAGCTAGCGGGGGGCACAGATACGCAGTATTTT.

The gene calls are TRBV19 and TRBJ2-3; maybe TRBD2 (6 bases). The germline V and J ends were trimmed by 7 bases and 4 bases, with 18 bases remaining between them. The CDR3 spans 15 residues. CDR1 is LNHDA and CDR2 is SQIVND in the germline V gene (reference sequence). CDR3 bases: TGTGCCAGTAAGAAGCGGCGGGGTGGGTCAGATACGCAGTATTTT. Translating it yields CASKKRRGGSDTQYF.

This clone came up once. The chain recombines TRBV14 with TRBJ2-7; tentative D call: TRBD2 (5 bases). Trimming took 3 bases from V and 0 from J, leaving 18 bases between them. This CDR3 spans 17 amino acids. The germline V gene encodes CDR1 SGHDN and CDR2 FVKESK. CDR3 DNA: TGTGCCAGCAGCCACACCCTTATTCGTGGGAGCTCCTACGAGCAGTACTTC. It codes for CASSHTLIRGSSYEQYF.

By share, this clone ranks as medium-sized. The chain employs TRBV2 and TRBJ2-1; 12 nucleotides agree with TRBD2. V lost 6 bases to trimming and J lost 7 bases; unmatched junction nucleotides: 10. Germline-derived CDR1 and CDR2 are SNHLY and FYNNEI. This CDR3 region has 16 residues. CDR3 protein: CASSFQLAGGTNEQFF. The CDR3 nucleotides are TGTGCCAGCAGCTTCCAACTAGCGGGGGGAACTAATGAGCAGTTCTTC.

Only a few counts were recorded for this clone. The chain recombines TRBV6-5 with TRBJ1-2; D is unclear. In germline, CDR1 is MNHEY, CDR2 SVGAGI. The CDR3 is 13 amino acids. V was trimmed by 10 bases and J by 0 bases, leaving 12 bases between them. DNA for the CDR3: TGTGCCACCGCCCCCTCGGCTAACTATGGCTACACCTTC. Its protein product is CATAPSANYGYTF.

A single count supports this clone. A read error may account for a junction end that differs from germline. The chain has TRBV7-7 and TRBJ2-2; D gene uncertain. This CDR3 has 15 amino acids. Looked up from germline, CDR1 is SSHAT and CDR2 is FNYEAQ (reference sequence). The CDR3 region is CASSLSYANTGELFF. The DNA for the CDR3 is TGTGCTAGCAGCTTAAGCTATGCGAACACCGGGGAGCTGTTTTTT. The full variable domain, rest sourced from reference TRBV7-7 and TRBJ2-2, is GAGVSQSPRYKVTKRGQDVTLRCDPISSHATLYWYQQALGQGPEFLTYFNYEAQPDKSGLPSDRFSAERPEGSISTLTIQRTEQRDSAMYRCASSLSYANTGELFFGEGSRLTVL.

The rearrangement uses TRBV4-1 and TRBJ2-3, with D hard to call. V lost 3 bases, J lost 1 base, and 11 bases lay in between. Germline V lookup: CDR1 MGHRA, CDR2 YSYEKL. The CDR3 totals 15 residues. The CDR3 DNA sequence: TGCGCCAGCAGCCAGGAGCAGTTGCGCACAGATACGCAGTATTTT. This sequence encodes CASSQEQLRTDTQYF.

A single count supports this clone. The gene calls are TRBV18 and TRBJ2-7, with 7 bases aligning to TRBD1. Per germline, CDR1 KGHSH and CDR2 LQKENI. With 6 bases clipped from V and 5 bases from J, the junction kept 7 bases outside the gene matches. This CDR3 contains 13 residues. The CDR3 loop is CASSKTGSNEQYF. For the CDR3, the DNA is TGTGCCAGCTCCAAGACAGGGTCAAACGAGCAGTACTTC. The variable domain in full, with the rest retrieved from reference TRBV18 and TRBJ2-7, is NAGVMQNPRHLVRRRGQEARLRCSPMKGHSHVYWYRQLPEEGLKFMVYLQKENIIDESGMPKERFSAEFPKEGPSILRIQQVVRGDSAAYFCASSKTGSNEQYFGPGTRLTVT.

The genes are TRBV6-1 and TRBJ1-2; D ambiguous. The germline gives CDR1 MNHNS, CDR2 SASEGT. V was shortened by 6 bases and J by 4 bases, with 18 bases between the two germline ends. The CDR3 runs 15 residues. Here the CDR3 DNA reads TGTGCCAGCAGGCAGAGGGCCCGGGAGGCCTATGGCTACACCTTC. As protein: CASRQRAREAYGYTF.

V gene TRBV10-3 combines with J gene TRBJ1-6; D call uncertain. There are 13 residues in the CDR3. Trimming shortened V by 8 bases and J by 6 bases, and 11 bases separated the two germline ends. Germline V gives CDR1 ENHRY, CDR2 SYGVKD. CDR3 region: CAIGGALNSPLHF. CDR3 DNA: TGTGCCATCGGTGGCGCCCTTAATTCACCCCTCCACTTT.

V usage is TRBV4-3 and J usage is TRBJ1-1, with TRBD1 matching 7 bases. CDR1 is LGHNA and CDR2 is YSLEER in the germline V gene. Losses at the gene ends were 4 bases for V and 0 bases for J; bases not matched to a gene: 5. This CDR3 spans 15 amino acids. For the CDR3, the DNA is TGCGCCAGCAGCCGTGGACAGGTACTGAACACTGAAGCTTTCTTT. This sequence encodes CASSRGQVLNTEAFF.

V and J are TRBV9 and TRBJ2-3, with D perhaps TRBD2 (5 bases). Germline CDR1 is SGDLS and CDR2 is YYNGEE. The germline V and J ends were trimmed by 0 bases and 6 bases, with 17 bases remaining between them. The CDR3 spans 16 residues. The CDR3 loop is CASSVAASPLRDTQYF. CDR3 DNA: TGTGCCAGCAGCGTAGCGGCTAGCCCCCTTCGGGATACGCAGTATTTT.

The V and J genes are TRBV4-3 and TRBJ2-1; possible D gene TRBD2, 5 bases. The germline gives CDR1 LGHNA, CDR2 YSLEER. The length of the CDR3 is 16 residues. V lost 0 bases to trimming and J lost 0 bases, with 9 bases between them. CDR3 DNA: TGCGCCAGCAGCCAAGACCGGGATTTCTCCTACAATGAGCAGTTCTTC. This gives the protein CASSQDRDFSYNEQFF.

Only a few counts were recorded for this clone. This chain connects TRBV4-2 to TRBJ2-7; 10 bases agree with TRBD2. The germline V gene encodes CDR1 LGHNA and CDR2 YNFKEQ. The trim removed 2 bases at V and 4 bases at J, leaving 8 bases unmatched. This CDR3 spans 16 amino acids. CDR3 nucleotides: TGTGCCAGCAGCCAACAAAGCGGGGGGGCCAATTACGAGCAGTACTTC. Its translation: CASSQQSGGANYEQYF.

V and J are TRBV5-1 and TRBJ2-3, with 7 bases lining up with TRBD2. Germline V gives CDR1 SGHRS, CDR2 YFSETQ. Losses at the gene ends were 2 bases for V and 2 bases for J; bases not matched to a gene: 11. CDR3 size: 17 residues. The CDR3 protein is CASSFRPPGGYTDTQYF. The CDR3 DNA reads TGCGCCAGCAGCTTCCGGCCTCCGGGGGGATACACAGATACGCAGTATTTT.

This clone occurred once. The J gene is TRBJ2-1, the V gene TRBV9, with 7 bases identical to TRBD1. This CDR3 is built from 15 residues. V was clipped by 2 bases and J by 2 bases; unmatched bases: 4. Germline CDR1 is SGDLS and CDR2 is YYNGEE. CDR3 protein: CASSVYQGAYNEQFF. The CDR3 DNA reads as TGTGCCAGCAGCGTTTACCAGGGGGCCTACAATGAGCAGTTCTTC.

J is TRBJ1-5 and V is TRBV7-2, with 7 bases matching TRBD1. The germline V gene has CDR1 SGHTA and CDR2 FQGNSA. The CDR3 consists of 14 residues. The junction had 7 bases not matched to a gene; V was cut back by 1 base and J by 10 bases. The DNA of the CDR3 is TGTGCCAGCAGCTTAGTGGCAGGGGGTGGTCCCCAGCATTTT. It codes for CASSLVAGGGPQHF.

This clone has only a few counts. The V call is TRBV2, the J call TRBJ2-1; 10 nucleotides match TRBD1. J gave up 9 bases and V 6 bases, and 5 bases lay outside the gene matches. Germline V lookup: CDR1 SNHLY, CDR2 FYNNEI. The CDR3 runs to 13 residues. CDR3 protein: CASRQTGGPEQFF. CDR3 nucleotide sequence: TGTGCCAGCAGGCAGACAGGGGGCCCTGAGCAGTTCTTC.